Ten or more counts support the clone carrying this T cell receptor (beta chain). The data are from a study of glioma-infiltrating T cells. Trimming took 3 bases from V and 1 from J; bases not matched to a gene: 14. The germline V gene encodes CDR1 SGHDT and CDR2 YYEEEE. This CDR3 is 19 amino acids long. The iRepertoire nested amplicon-rescue multiplex PCR amplified TCR alpha and beta CDR3s from RNA. Input was roughly 100-450 ng of tissue mRNA or PBMC total RNA. In TCRdb, the multiplex PCR reads were re-called with MiXCR into one record per CDR3 protein. Of several thousand distinct CDR3 sequences listed, approximately 34% are singletons.

The sequence derives from a human donor with low-grade glioma or glioblastoma, undergoing nonglioma brain surgery, or in good health (not recorded which). What was sequenced was glioma tissue, nonneoplastic brain tissue, or PBMCs (not recorded which). The chain links TRBV5-6 to TRBJ2-5; 11 bases are shared with TRBD2. As DNA, the CDR3 is TGTGCCAGCAGCTCCCCCGGGACTAGCGGAACCTATATCCAAGAGACCCAGTACTTC. Translated: CASSSPGTSGTYIQETQYF. The full variable domain, in which reference TRBV5-6 and TRBJ2-5 provide the parts outside the CDR3, is DAGVTQSPTHLIKTRGQQVTLRCSPKSGHDTVSWYQQALGQGPQFIFQYYEEEERQRGNFPDRFSGHQFPNYSSELNVNALLLGDSALYLCASSSPGTSGTYIQETQYFGPGTRLLVL.